This TCR beta chain was profiled in a study of human T cells and chemical hapten exposure. Study results and limitations: The number of TCRs over 1 in 1000 frequency stayed unchanged after DPC.

Total RNA was extracted from unfractionated whole blood. Individual cDNA molecules each carried unique molecular identifiers attached by the library. From the 5' RACE reads, TCRdb called clonotypes with MiXCR, one entry per CDR3 protein. The sample carries 130,000 or so distinct CDR3 sequences, 4.1% recorded once. This clonotype was recorded many times. Antigen specificity is unknown. Germline V gene sequence: CDR1 MGHRA, CDR2 YSYEKL. The junction had 2 bases not matched to a gene; V was cut back by 0 bases and J by 2 bases. CDR3 length: 16 amino acids. The chain employs TRBV4-1 and TRBJ2-3; 10 bases match TRBD2. The TCR comes from a female donor in good health. CDR3 residues: CASSQEGTSVTDTQYF. CDR3 DNA: TGCGCCAGCAGCCAAGAGGGGACTAGCGTCACAGATACGCAGTATTTT.